This T cell receptor (beta chain) was documented in a study of blood T cell repertoires in COVID-19. About the study: Acute-phase and convalescent COVID-19 samples originated in the United States, Italy and Spain.

Authors' data handling: Using reference gene primer amplification, nucleated cell counts were estimated. Here immunoSEQ multiplex PCR was the method, and the copy in TCRdb shows in-frame clones only, minus some. The V and J calls and clone size are taken from that table; D and trimming were inferred from the DNA. The sample records some 340,000 clones, around 85% being singletons. The ends were cut back, 0 bases at V and 3 bases at J, with 11 bases in the middle. CDR1 is MNHNY, CDR2 SVGAGI, per germline (reference sequence). The CDR3 loop spans 15 amino acids. The source is a woman aged 18-29 years with acute or convalescent COVID-19. Source material: peripheral blood. The V gene is TRBV6-6, the J gene TRBJ1-1, with D perhaps TRBD1 (6 bases). CDR3 protein: CASSYSSRGDTEAFF. Written as DNA, the CDR3 is TGTGCCAGCAGTTACTCGTCCAGGGGAGACACTGAAGCTTTCTTT.